The clone carrying this T cell receptor beta chain has just a few counts. As yet, its antigen is unknown. A sample-barcoded 5' primer and a J-beta primer mix were used in a second PCR of roughly 7 to 11 cycles. MiXCR, applied by TCRdb to the 5' RACE reads, yields one record per CDR3 protein. Among about 640,000 distinct CDR3 sequences listed, approximately 59% were seen once. The entry originates in a study of blood T cells in healthy people across ages. Study outcomes and limitations: As age increased, TCR beta diversity per million T cells fell in a roughly linear fashion.

Trimming shortened V by 1 base and J by 4 bases, and 11 bases separated the two germline ends. CDR1 is SGHRS, CDR2 YFSETQ, per germline. This CDR3 has 14 amino acids. Staff drew approximately 9.1 milliliters of peripheral blood from each donor. This receptor was obtained from a man aged 60-69 years in good health. The sample was blood. The genes are TRBV5-1 and TRBJ2-5; D ambiguous. Here the CDR3 reads CASSLSPPRETQYF. Written as DNA, the CDR3 is TGCGCCAGCAGCTTGAGCCCCCCTCGAGAGACCCAGTACTTC.